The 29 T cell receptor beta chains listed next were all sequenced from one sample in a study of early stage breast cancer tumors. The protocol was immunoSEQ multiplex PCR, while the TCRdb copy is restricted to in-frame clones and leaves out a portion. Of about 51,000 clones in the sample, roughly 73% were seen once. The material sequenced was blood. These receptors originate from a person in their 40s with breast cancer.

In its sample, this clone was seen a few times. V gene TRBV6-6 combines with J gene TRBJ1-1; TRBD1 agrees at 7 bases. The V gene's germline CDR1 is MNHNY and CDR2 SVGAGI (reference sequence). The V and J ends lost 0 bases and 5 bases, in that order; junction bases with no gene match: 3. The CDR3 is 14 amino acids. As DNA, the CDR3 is TGTGCCAGCAGTTACTCCCCAGGGGGGACTGAAGCTTTCTTT. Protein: CASSYSPGGTEAFF.

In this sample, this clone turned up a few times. The CDR3, as DNA: TGTGCCAGCAGCCAAGCACTAGCGGTTGAGCAGTTCTTC. As protein: CASSQALAVEQFF. The chain joins TRBV4-2 to TRBJ2-1, with 8 positions matching TRBD2. The ends lost 1 base at V and 9 bases at J; junction bases unmatched: 2. Germline V gene sequence: CDR1 LGHNA, CDR2 YNFKEQ. This CDR3 region has 13 residues.

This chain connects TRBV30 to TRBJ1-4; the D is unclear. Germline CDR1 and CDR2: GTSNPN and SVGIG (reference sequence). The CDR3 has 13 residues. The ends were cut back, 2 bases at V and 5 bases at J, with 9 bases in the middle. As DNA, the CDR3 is TGTGCCTGGAGTAAACAGAACAATGAAAAACTGTTTTTT. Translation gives CAWSKQNNEKLFF. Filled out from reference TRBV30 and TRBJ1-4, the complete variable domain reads SQTIHQWPATLVQPVGSPLSLECTVEGTSNPNLYWYRQAAGRGLQLLFYSVGIGQISSEVPQNLSASRPQDRQFILSSKKLLLSDSGFYLCAWSKQNNEKLFFGSGTQLSVL.

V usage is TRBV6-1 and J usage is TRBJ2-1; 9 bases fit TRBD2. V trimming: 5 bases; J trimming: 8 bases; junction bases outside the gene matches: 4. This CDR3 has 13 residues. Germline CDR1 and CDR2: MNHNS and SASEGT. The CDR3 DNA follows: TGTGCCAGCAGTAACTTAGCGGGAGATGAGCAGTTCTTC. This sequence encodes CASSNLAGDEQFF.

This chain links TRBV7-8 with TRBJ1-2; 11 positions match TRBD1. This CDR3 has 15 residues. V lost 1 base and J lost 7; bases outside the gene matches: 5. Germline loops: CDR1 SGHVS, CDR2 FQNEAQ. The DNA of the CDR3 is TGTGCCAGCAGCTTAGGGACAGGGGGCCTAGGTGGCTACACCTTC. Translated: CASSLGTGGLGGYTF.

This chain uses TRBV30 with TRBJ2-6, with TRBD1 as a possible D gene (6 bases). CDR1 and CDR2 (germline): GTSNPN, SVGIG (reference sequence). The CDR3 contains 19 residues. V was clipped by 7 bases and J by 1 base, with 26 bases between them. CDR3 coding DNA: TGTGCCTCCCCCATGATTAGGCAGGGGAAGTCGTCTGGGGCCAACGTCCTGACTTTC. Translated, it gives CASPMIRQGKSSGANVLTF.

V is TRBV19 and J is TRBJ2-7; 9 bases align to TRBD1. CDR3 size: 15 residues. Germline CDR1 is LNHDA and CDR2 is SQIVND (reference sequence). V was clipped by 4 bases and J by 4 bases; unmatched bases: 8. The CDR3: CASSNSGTGRYEQYF. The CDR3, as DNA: TGTGCCAGTAGTAATAGTGGGACAGGGAGGTACGAGCAGTACTTC.

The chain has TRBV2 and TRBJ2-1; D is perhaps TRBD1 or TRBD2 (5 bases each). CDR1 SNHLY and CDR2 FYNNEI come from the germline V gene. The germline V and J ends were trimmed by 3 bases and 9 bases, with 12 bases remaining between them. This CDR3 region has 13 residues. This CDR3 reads CASSENLGGEQFF. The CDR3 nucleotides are TGTGCCAGCAGTGAGAACCTTGGGGGTGAGCAGTTCTTC.

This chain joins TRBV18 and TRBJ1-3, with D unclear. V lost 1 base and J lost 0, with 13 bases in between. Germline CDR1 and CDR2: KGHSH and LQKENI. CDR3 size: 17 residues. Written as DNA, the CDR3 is TGTGCCAGCTCACCACGGGAGGGCGGCTACTCTGGAAACACCATATATTTT. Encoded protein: CASSPREGGYSGNTIYF.

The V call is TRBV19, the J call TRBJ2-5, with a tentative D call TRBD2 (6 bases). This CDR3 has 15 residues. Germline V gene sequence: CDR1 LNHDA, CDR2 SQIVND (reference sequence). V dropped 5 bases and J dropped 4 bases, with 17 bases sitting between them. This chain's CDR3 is CASSARRAGGETQYF. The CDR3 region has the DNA TGTGCCAGTAGTGCTCGGAGGGCCGGTGGAGAGACCCAGTACTTC.

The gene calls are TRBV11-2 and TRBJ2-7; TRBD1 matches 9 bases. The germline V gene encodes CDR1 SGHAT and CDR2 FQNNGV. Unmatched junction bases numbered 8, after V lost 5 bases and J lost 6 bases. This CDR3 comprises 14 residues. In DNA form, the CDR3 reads TGTGCCAGCAGCCACCCTGGGACAGGGCCCGAGCAGTACTTC. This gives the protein CASSHPGTGPEQYF.

The CDR3 DNA reads as TGTGCCTGGAACAGGCTAGCGGTCAATGAGCAGTTCTTC. Translation gives CAWNRLAVNEQFF. The chain recombines TRBV30 with TRBJ2-1; 7 positions match TRBD2. There are 13 residues in the CDR3. The V and J ends lost 4 bases and 6 bases, in that order; junction bases with no gene match: 6. Germline assignment: CDR1 GTSNPN and CDR2 SVGIG (reference sequence).

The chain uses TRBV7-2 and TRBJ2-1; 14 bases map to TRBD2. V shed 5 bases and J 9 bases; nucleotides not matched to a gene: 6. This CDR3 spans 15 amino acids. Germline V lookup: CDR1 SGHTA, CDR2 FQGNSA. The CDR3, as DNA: TGTGCCAGCAGCCTGGGGACTAGCGGGAGCTCTGAGCAGTTCTTC. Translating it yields CASSLGTSGSSEQFF.

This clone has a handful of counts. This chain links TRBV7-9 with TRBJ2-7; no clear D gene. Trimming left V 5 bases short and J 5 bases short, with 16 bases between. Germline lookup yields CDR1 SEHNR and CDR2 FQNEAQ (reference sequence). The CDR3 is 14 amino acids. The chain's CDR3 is CASSTSRSPNEQYF. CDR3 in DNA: TGTGCCAGCAGCACGTCCCGCAGTCCCAACGAGCAGTACTTC.

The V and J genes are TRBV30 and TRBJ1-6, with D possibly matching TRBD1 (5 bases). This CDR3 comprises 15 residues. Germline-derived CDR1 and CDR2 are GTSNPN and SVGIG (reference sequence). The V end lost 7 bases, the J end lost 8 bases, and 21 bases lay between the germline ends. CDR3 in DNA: TGTGCCTCAGACGGGGCCCCTGGAATTGATTCACCCCTCCACTTT. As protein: CASDGAPGIDSPLHF.

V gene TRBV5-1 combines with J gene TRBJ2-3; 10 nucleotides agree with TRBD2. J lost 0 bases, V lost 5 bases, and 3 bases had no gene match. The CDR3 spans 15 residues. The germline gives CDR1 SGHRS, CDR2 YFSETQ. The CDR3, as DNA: TGCGCCAGCAGACAGACTAGCGGGAGCACAGATACGCAGTATTTT. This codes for CASRQTSGSTDTQYF.

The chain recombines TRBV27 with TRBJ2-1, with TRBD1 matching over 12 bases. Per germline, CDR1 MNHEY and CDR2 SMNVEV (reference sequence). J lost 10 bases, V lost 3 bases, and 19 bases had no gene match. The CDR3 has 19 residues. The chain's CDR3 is CASSFSRGRWDRGQGEQFF. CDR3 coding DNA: TGTGCCAGCAGTTTCTCGAGAGGGCGTTGGGACAGGGGGCAGGGGGAGCAGTTCTTC.

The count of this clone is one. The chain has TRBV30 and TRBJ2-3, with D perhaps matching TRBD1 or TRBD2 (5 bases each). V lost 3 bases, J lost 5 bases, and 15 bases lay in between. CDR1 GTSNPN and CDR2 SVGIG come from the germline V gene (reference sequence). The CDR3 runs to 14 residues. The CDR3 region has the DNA TGTGCCTGGAGATTGGTAGGGACCAGAGATACGCAGTATTTT. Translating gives CAWRLVGTRDTQYF.

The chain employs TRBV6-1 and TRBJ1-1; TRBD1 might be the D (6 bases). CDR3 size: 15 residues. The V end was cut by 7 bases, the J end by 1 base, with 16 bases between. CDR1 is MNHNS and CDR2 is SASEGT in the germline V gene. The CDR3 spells CASKRGGPENTEAFF. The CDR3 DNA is TGTGCCAGCAAGAGGGGGGGGCCAGAGAACACTGAAGCTTTCTTT.

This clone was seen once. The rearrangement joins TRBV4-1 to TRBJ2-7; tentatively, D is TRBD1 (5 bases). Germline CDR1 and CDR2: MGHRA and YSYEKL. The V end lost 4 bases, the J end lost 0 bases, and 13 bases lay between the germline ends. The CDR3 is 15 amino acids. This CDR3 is CASSPPRVGSYEQYF. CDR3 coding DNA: TGCGCCAGCAGCCCCCCCAGGGTCGGCTCCTACGAGCAGTACTTC.

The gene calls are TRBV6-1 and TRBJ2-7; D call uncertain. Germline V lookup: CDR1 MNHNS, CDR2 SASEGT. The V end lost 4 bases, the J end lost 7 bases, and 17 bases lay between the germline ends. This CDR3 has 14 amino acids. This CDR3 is CASSAPLRAGEQYF. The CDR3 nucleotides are TGTGCCAGCAGTGCCCCCTTAAGGGCTGGGGAGCAGTACTTC.

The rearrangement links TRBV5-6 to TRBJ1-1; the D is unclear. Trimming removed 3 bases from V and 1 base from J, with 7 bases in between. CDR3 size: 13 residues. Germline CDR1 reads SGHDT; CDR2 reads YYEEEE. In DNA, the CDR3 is TGTGCCAGCAGCTCCCCTTGGAACACTGAAGCTTTCTTT. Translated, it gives CASSSPWNTEAFF.

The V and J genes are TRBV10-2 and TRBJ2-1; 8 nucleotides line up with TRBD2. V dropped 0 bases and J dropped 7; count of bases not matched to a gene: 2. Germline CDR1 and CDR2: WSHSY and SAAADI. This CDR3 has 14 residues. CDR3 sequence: CASSESGGGNEQFF. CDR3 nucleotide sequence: TGCGCCAGCAGTGAGTCGGGCGGGGGGAATGAGCAGTTCTTC.

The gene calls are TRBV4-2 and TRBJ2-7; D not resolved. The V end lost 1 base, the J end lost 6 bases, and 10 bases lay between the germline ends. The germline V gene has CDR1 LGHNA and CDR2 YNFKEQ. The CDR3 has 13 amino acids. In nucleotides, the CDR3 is TGTGCCAGCAGCCAAGGGGAAAGGGTCGAGCAGTACTTC. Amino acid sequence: CASSQGERVEQYF.

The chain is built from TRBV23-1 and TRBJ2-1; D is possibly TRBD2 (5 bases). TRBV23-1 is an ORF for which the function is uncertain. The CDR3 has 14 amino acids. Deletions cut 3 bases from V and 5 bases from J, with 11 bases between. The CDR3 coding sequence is TGCGCCAGCAGTCAGTCGGTGCGGGACAATGAGCAGTTCTTC. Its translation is CASSQSVRDNEQFF.

CDR3 sequence reads: CASRSGTSTDTQYF. DNA of the CDR3: TGTGCCAGCAGGAGCGGGACTAGCACAGATACGCAGTATTTT. V gene TRBV25-1 combines with J gene TRBJ2-3, with 7 bases that match TRBD2. Germline CDR1 reads MGHDK; CDR2 reads SYGVNS. V lost 6 bases, J lost 0 bases, and 3 bases stayed unmatched. The CDR3 runs to 14 residues.

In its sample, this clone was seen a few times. The CDR3 reads CSASTGRTEAFF. The CDR3 region has the DNA TGCAGCGCATCGACAGGGCGCACTGAAGCTTTCTTT. This rearrangement joins TRBV29-1 to TRBJ1-1, with TRBD1 matching 7 bases. The CDR3 runs 12 residues. V dropped 7 bases and J dropped 4; count of bases not matched to a gene: 6. Germline V gene sequence: CDR1 SQVTM, CDR2 ANQGSEA.

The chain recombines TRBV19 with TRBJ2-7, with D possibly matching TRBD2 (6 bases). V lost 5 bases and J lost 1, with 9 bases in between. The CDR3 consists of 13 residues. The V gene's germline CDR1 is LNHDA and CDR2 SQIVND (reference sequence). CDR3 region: CASSGAGSYEQYF. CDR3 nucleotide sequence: TGTGCCAGTAGTGGGGCGGGATCCTACGAGCAGTACTTC.

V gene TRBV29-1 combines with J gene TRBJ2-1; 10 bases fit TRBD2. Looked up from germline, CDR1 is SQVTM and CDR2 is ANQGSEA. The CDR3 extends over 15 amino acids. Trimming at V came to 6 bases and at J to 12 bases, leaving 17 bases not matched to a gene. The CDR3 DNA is TGCAGCGTACTACCGGAGCGGGGGGGGTTTGTTGGGCAGTTCTTC. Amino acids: CSVLPERGGFVGQFF.